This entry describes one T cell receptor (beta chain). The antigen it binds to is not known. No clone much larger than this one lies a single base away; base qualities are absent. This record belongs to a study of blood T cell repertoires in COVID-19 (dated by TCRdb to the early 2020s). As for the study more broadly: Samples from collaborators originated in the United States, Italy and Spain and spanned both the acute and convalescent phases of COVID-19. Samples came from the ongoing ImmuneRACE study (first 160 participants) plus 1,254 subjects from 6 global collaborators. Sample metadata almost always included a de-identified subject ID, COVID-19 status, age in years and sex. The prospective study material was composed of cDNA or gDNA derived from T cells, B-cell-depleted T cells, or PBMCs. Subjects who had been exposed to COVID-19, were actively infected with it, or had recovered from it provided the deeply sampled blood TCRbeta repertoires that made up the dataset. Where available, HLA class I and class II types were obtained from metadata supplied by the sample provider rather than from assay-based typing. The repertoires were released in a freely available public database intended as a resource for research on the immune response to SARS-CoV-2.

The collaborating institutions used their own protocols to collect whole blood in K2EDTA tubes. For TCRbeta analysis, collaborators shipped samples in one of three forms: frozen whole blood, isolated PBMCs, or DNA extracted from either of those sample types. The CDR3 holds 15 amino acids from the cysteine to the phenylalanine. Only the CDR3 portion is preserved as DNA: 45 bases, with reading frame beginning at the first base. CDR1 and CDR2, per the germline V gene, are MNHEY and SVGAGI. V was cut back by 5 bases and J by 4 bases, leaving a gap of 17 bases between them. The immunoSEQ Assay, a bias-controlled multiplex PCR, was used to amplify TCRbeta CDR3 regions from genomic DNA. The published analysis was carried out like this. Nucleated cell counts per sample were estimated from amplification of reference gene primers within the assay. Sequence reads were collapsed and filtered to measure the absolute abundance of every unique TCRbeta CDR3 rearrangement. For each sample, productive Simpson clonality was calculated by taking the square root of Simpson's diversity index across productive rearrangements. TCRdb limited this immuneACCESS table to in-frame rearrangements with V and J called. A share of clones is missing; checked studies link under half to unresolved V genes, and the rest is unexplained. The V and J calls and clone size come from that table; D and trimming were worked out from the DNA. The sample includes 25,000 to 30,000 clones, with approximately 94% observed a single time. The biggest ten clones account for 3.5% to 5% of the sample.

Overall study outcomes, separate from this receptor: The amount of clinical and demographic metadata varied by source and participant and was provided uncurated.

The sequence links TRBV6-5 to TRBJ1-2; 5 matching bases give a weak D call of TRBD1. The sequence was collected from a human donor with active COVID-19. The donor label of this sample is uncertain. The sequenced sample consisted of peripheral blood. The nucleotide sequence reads TGTGCCAGCAGTCGAGACCCGCAGGGTCTCTATGGCTACACCTTC. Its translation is CASSRDPQGLYGYTF.